The clone carrying this T cell receptor (beta chain) was observed at least ten times. Its antigen is unknown. For the second PCR, which ran for roughly 6 to 12 cycles, a sample-barcoded 5' primer and a J-beta primer mix were used. All cDNA molecules were each tagged by a template-switch adaptor with 12 random nucleotides. TCRdb ran MiXCR on the 5' RACE reads and lists one entry per CDR3 protein. Here the sample spans around 670,000 distinct CDR3 sequences, approximately 30% being singletons. These data belong to a study of blood T cells in healthy people across ages. Findings and limits, study-wide: Reliance upon unsorted PBMCs precluded definitive naive versus antigen-experienced comparison. A roughly linear fall in TCR beta diversity per million T cells was seen with increasing age.

The draw of peripheral blood yielded approximately 10 milliliters from each donor. The clonotype originates from a woman of 80 years or more in good health. Sequencing used blood.

CDR3 sequence (DNA): TGTGCTAGTGCTTTACAGGGTGCAGATACGCAGTATTTT. This sequence encodes CASALQGADTQYF. This chain uses TRBV12-5 with TRBJ2-3; weak D call: TRBD1 (6 bases). Looked up from germline, CDR1 is LGHNT and CDR2 is FRNRAP. The CDR3 spans 13 residues. V dropped 7 bases and J dropped 4 bases, with 12 bases sitting between them.